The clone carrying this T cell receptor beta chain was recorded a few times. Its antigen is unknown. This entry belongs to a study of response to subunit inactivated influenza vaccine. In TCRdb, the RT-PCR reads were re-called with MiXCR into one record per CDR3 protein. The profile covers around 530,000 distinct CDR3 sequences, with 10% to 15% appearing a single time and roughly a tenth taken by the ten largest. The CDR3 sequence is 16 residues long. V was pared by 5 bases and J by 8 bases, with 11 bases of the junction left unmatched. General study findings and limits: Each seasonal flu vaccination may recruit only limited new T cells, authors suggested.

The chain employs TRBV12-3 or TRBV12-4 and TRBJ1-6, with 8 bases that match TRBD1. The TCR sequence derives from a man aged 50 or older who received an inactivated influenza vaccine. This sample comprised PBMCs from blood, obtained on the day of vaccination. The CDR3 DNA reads TGTGCCAGCAGTCACGGACAGGGAAACGGGCATTCACCCCTCCACTTT. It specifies CASSHGQGNGHSPLHF.